Given below is one T cell receptor beta chain in context. Its antigen remains unidentified. Both TRBC1 and TRBC2 were covered by a beta constant-region primer of two equimolar oligonucleotides. Four rounds of PCR amplified the ligated cDNA using nested alpha and beta constant-region primers plus SP2. A 12-nucleotide UMI and the SP2 primer were added to the cDNA 3' end by oligonucleotide ligation. One entry per CDR3 protein results from TCRdb running MiXCR on the UMI-ligation and nested PCR reads. The data contain approximately 90,000 distinct CDR3 sequences, about 10% of them singletons. CMV status came from CD4+ IFNgamma after overnight CMV lysate stimulation. The data are from a study of naive and memory T cell subsets. General study points: Over 95% of naive TCR sequences appeared only once after error correction, unlike memory subsets. Naive repertoires, especially CD8, held a few larger clonotypes, possibly memory cells re-expressing CD45RA.

The CDR3 totals 14 residues. Germline V gene data show CDR1 as MNHEY and CDR2 as SVGEGT. V lost 4 bases, J lost 7 bases, and 17 bases lay in between. The V and J genes are TRBV6-2 or TRBV6-3 and TRBJ2-7; D gene unclear. Sample: naive CD4+ T cells from blood. This TCR derives from a human donor in good health. This CDR3 reads CASSSGPANREQYF. The CDR3 DNA reads as TGTGCCAGCAGTTCGGGCCCGGCCAATAGGGAGCAGTACTTC.